The T cell receptor (beta chain) under discussion was sequenced for a study of cytotoxic CD8 clonotypes in ibrutinib-treated CLL. Study overall: Within the patient group, eleven to twelve were relapsed/refractory and over 14 treatment-naive, and some 17 were IGHV unmutated.

Overall study findings and caveats: The times at which samples were taken varied between sustained-remission and progressing patients.

PBMCs were cryopreserved, and 1.5 to 2 micrograms of genomic DNA from them went into TCR beta libraries. This CDR3 region has 14 residues. V trimming: 3 bases; J trimming: 1 base; junction bases outside the gene matches: 3. Germline V gene sequence: CDR1 SGHTS, CDR2 YDEGEE. Libraries were prepared by immunoSEQ multiplex PCR; TCRdb keeps only in-frame clonotypes and omits some of them. The sample lists 53,000 or so clones; roughly 50% were seen once. Regarding this clone: Its antigen is as yet unknown.

The chain combines TRBV5-8 with TRBJ1-1; TRBD1 matches at 7 bases. The clonotype comes from a human donor with chronic lymphocytic leukemia. The sequenced sample was PBMCs, obtained at disease progression, from a patient treated with ibrutinib. The CDR3 region is CASSSTGKNTEAFF. CDR3 nucleotides: TGTGCCAGCAGCTCGACAGGGAAGAACACTGAAGCTTTCTTT.